This T cell receptor (beta chain) was identified in a study of PD-1 blockade in mismatch repair-deficient tumors. Sequencing used immunoSEQ multiplex PCR; TCRdb keeps in-frame clones, though not all of them. The data contain about 16,000 clones, 84% of them seen just once; the ten biggest clones take up around 3.7%. Trimming pared 2 bases from V and 8 bases from J, leaving 10 bases between. The CDR3 extends over 13 amino acids. Looked up from germline, CDR1 is MGHRA and CDR2 is YSYEKL. The specimen comprised PBMCs, sampled 4 weeks after starting pembrolizumab. The chain combines TRBV4-1 with TRBJ2-1; D not resolved. The receptor was derived from an adult with mismatch repair-deficient cancer. The CDR3 loop reads CASSQPNRDEQFF. CDR3 nucleotide sequence: TGCGCCAGCAGCCAACCGAACCGGGATGAGCAGTTCTTC.